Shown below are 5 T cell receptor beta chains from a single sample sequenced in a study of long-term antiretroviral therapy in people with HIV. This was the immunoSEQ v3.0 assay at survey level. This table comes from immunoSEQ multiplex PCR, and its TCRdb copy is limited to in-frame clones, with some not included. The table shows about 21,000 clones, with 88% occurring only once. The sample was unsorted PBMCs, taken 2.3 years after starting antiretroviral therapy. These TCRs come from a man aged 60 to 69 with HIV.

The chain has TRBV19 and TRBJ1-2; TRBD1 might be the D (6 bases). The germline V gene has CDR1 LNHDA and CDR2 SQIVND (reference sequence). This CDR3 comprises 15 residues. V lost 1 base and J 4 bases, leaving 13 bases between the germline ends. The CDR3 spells CASSIALRQAYGYTF. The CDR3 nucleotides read TGTGCCAGTAGTATAGCCCTCCGACAGGCCTATGGCTACACCTTC.

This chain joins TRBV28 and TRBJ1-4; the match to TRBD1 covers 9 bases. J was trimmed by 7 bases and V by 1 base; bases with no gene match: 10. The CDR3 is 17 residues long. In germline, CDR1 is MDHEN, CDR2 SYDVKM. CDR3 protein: CASSLFSSPGQGEKLFF. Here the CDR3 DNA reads TGTGCCAGCAGTTTATTCAGTTCCCCGGGACAGGGTGAAAAACTGTTTTTT.

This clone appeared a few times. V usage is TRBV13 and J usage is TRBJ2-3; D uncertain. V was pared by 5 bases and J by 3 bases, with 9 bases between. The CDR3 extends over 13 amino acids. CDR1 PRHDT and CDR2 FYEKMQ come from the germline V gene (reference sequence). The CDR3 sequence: CASSLDGTDTQYF. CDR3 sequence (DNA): TGTGCCAGCAGCCTCGACGGGACAGATACGCAGTATTTT.

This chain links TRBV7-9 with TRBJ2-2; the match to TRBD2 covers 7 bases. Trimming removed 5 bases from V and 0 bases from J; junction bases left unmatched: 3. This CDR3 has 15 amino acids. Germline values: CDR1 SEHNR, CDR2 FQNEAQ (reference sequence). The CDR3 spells CASSPLAANTGELFF. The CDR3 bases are TGTGCCAGCAGCCCCCTAGCGGCGAACACCGGGGAGCTGTTTTTT.

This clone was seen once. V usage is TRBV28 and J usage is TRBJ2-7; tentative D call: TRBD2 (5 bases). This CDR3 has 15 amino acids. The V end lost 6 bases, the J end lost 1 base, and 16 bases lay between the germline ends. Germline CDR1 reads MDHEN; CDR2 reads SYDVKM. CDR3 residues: CASRNVFGDSYEQYF. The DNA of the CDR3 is TGTGCCAGCAGAAATGTATTCGGGGATTCCTACGAGCAGTACTTC.